Included here is one TCR beta chain sequence, with context. The sample belongs to a study of shared clonotypes between healthy human individuals. Profiling relied on immunoSEQ multiplex PCR, and the TCRdb table lists in-frame clones only, not all of them. The sample carries some 2.1 million clones, 90% to 95% recorded once. With 2 bases removed from V and 2 bases from J, the gap between germline ends came to 7 bases. The CDR3 contains 14 residues. Germline CDR1 reads SNHLY; CDR2 reads FYNNEI. The V gene is TRBV2, the J gene TRBJ2-1; D possibly corresponds to TRBD1 (5 bases). The sequenced sample consisted of naive CD4+ T cells sorted from blood. As for subset: CD45RA+ positively selected. This receptor was obtained from a man between 18 and 29 years old in good health. DNA of the CDR3: TGTGCCAGCAGTGAACCGGACACCTACAATGAGCAGTTCTTC. Its translation is CASSEPDTYNEQFF.